This T cell receptor (beta chain) was sequenced for a study of shared clonotypes between healthy human individuals. Across the whole study: The plates for each donor numbered three CD4 naive, three CD4 memory, two CD8 naive and one CD8 memory.

Study-level findings and limits: Clonotypes which were not shared had lower generation probabilities than clonotypes that all four donors shared.

Sequencing used immunoSEQ multiplex PCR; TCRdb keeps in-frame clones, though not all of them. The sample lists 2 million or so clones, over 85% occurring once. Germline CDR1 SGHTA, CDR2 FQGNSA. The CDR3 spans 13 residues. V gave up 5 bases and J gave up 4 bases, with 11 bases separating them. Remarks on this clone: Its antigen is not identified.

Donors, healthy HIV-negative adults, lacked recent acute infections or vaccinations. Every contributor of samples was a Caucasian grown-up residing in Nashville, Tennessee. Specimen: naive CD4+ T cells sorted from blood. Sample subset: CD45RA+ positively selected. This clonotype was sampled from a man between 18 and 35 years old in good health. The chain has TRBV7-2 and TRBJ1-1; no definite D call. The CDR3 DNA reads TGTGCCAGCAGCCGGGATGTAGGCACTGAAGCTTTCTTT. It encodes CASSRDVGTEAFF.